This entry concerns a single T cell receptor beta chain. Sequencing templates came from extracted RNA that was reverse transcribed into cDNA. This table comes from immunoSEQ multiplex PCR, and its TCRdb copy is limited to in-frame clones, with some not included. The data show about 140,000 clones, about 86% seen once. The CDR3 runs to 15 residues. CDR1 is MNHEY and CDR2 is SMNVEV in the germline V gene (reference sequence). J was trimmed by 5 bases and V by 5 bases; bases with no gene match: 10. This record comes from a study of CD8+ T cells in alopecia areata. Overall study: Dosing with tofacitinib proceeded for 6 to 18 months, followed by 6 months off drug.

The treatment denotes: oral pan-JAK inhibitor, 5-10 mg twice daily. The V call is TRBV27, the J call TRBJ2-7, with TRBD1 identical over 9 bases. The TCR sequence derives from a human donor with alopecia areata. The sample consisted of CD8+ T cells sorted from blood, taken at week 4, from a patient treated with tofacitinib. The CDR3 DNA follows: TGTGCCAGCAGTGGACAGGGGCCACTTGGGGACGAGCAGTACTTC. Translation: CASSGQGPLGDEQYF.